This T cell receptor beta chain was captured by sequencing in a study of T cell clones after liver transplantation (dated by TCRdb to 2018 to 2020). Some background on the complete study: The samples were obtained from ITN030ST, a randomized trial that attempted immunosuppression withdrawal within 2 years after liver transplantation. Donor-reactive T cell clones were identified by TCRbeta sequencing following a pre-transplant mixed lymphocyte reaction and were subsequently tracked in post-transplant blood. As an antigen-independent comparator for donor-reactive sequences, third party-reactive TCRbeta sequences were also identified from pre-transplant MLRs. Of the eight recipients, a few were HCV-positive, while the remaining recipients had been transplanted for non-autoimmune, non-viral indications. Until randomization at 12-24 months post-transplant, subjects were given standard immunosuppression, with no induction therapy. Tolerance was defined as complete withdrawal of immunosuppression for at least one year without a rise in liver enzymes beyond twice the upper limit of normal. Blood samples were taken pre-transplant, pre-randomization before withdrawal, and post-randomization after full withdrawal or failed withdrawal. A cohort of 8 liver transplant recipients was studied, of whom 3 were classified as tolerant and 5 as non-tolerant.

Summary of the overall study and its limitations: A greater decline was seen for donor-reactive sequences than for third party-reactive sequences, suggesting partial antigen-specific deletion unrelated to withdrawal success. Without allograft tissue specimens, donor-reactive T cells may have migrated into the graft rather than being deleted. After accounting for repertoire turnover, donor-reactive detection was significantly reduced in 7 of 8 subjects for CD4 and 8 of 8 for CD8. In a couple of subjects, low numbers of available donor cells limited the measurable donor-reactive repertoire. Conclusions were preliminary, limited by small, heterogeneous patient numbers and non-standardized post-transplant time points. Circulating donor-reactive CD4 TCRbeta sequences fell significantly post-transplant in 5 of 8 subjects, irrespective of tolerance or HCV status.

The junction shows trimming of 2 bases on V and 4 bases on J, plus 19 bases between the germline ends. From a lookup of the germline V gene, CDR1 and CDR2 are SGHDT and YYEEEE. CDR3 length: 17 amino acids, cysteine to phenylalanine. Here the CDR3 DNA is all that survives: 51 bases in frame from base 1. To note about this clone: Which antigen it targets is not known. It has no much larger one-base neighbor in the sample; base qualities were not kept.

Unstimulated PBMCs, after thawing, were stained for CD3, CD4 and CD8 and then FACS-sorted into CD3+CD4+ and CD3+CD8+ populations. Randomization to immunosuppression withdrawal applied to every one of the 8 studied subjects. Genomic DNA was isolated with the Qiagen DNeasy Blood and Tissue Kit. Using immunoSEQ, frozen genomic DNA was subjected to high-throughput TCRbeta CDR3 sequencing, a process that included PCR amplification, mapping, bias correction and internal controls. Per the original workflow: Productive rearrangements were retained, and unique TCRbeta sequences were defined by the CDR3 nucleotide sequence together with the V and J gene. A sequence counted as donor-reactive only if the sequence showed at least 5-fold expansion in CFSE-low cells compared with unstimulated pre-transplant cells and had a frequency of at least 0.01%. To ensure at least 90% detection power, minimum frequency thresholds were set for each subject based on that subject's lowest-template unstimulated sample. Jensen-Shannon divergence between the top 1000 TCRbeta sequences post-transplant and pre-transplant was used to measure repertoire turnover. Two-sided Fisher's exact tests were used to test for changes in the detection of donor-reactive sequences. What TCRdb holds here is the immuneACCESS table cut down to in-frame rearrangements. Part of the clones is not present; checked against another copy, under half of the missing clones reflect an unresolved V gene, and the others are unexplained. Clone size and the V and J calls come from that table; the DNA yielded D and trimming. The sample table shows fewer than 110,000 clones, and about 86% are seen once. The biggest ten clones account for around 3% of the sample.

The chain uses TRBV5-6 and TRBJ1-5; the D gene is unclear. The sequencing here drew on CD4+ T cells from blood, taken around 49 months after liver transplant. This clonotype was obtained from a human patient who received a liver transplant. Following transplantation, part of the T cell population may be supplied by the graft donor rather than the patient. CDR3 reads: CASSLHAPGRPNQPQHF. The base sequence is TGTGCCAGCAGCTTACACGCCCCAGGACGGCCAAATCAGCCCCAGCATTTT.